Listed here are 10 T cell receptor beta chains from one sample, sequenced in a study of blood T cell repertoires in COVID-19. Measured with immunoSEQ multiplex PCR; TCRdb has only the in-frame clones, and not every one. The data contain 90,000 to 100,000 clones, roughly four fifths of them singletons. Sequenced material: peripheral blood. These receptors came from a man between 65 and 80 years old with acute or convalescent COVID-19.

As regards this clone: At the DNA level, this CDR3 is encoded by other sequences in the same sample as well. V and J are TRBV7-9 and TRBJ1-5, with 9 nucleotides matching TRBD1. J was trimmed by 5 bases and V by 6 bases; bases with no gene match: 2. The CDR3 spans 13 residues. Germline CDR1 and CDR2: SEHNR and FQNEAQ (reference sequence). CDR3 in DNA: TGTGCCAGCAGTAGGACAGGGGATCAGCCCCAGCATTTT. Encoded protein: CASSRTGDQPQHF. Using reference TRBV7-9 and TRBJ1-5 for the parts outside the CDR3, the full variable domain is DTGVSQNPRHKITKRGQNVTFRCDPISEHNRLYWYRQTLGQGPEFLTYFQNEAQLEKSRLLSDRFSAERPKGSFSTLEIQRTEQGDSAMYLCASSRTGDQPQHFGDGTRLSIL.

In DNA, the CDR3 is TGCGCCAGCGGCAGCGGGGGGGACACAGATACGCAGTATTTT. This encodes CASGSGGDTDTQYF. The chain is built from TRBV5-1 and TRBJ2-3; 10 nucleotides match TRBD2. CDR3 size: 14 residues. In germline, CDR1 is SGHRS, CDR2 YFSETQ. The J segment lost 2 bases and the V segment lost 7 bases, leaving 4 bases of the junction unmatched. Looking up the rest from reference TRBV5-1 and TRBJ2-3 gives the full variable domain: KAGVTQTPRYLIKTRGQQVTLSCSPISGHRSVSWYQQTPGQGLQFLFEYFSETQRNKGNFPGRFSGRQFSNSRSEMNVSTLELGDSALYLCASGSGGDTDTQYFGPGTRLTVL.

V and J are TRBV15 and TRBJ2-2; the match to TRBD2 covers 8 bases. CDR3 length: 17 amino acids. Germline V gene lookup returns CDR1 LNHNV and CDR2 YYDKDF (reference sequence). J gave up 3 bases and V 1 base, and 7 bases lay outside the gene matches. CDR3: CATSRVGGDDHTGELFF. The CDR3 region has the DNA TGTGCCACCAGCAGAGTCGGGGGGGACGATCACACCGGGGAGCTGTTTTTT. Full variable domain (rest looked up from reference TRBV15 and TRBJ2-2): DAMVIQNPRYQVTQFGKPVTLSCSQTLNHNVMYWYQQKSSQAPKLLFHYYDKDFNNEADTPDNFQSRRPNTSFCFLDIRSPGLGDTAMYLCATSRVGGDDHTGELFFGEGSRLTVL.

This clone was recorded once. The V call is TRBV7-9, the J call TRBJ1-1, with D possibly being TRBD1 (5 bases). Between the trimmed V and J ends, which lost 4 bases and 2 bases, there was a span of 14 bases. The CDR3 covers 15 residues. The germline V gene has CDR1 SEHNR and CDR2 FQNEAQ (reference sequence). In nucleotides, the CDR3 is TGTGCCAGCAGCTCTACCATGGACATCAACACTGAAGCTTTCTTT. This sequence encodes CASSSTMDINTEAFF.

In its sample, this clone was seen a few times. The chain employs TRBV7-3 and TRBJ2-1; maybe TRBD2 (6 bases). The CDR3 runs to 16 residues. V shed 2 bases and J shed 10 bases, with 21 bases lying between them. Germline V CDR1 and CDR2: SGHTA, FQGTGA. CDR3 in DNA: TGTGCCAGCAGCTTAGCCGGGACTCCTCCATCGTTGGAGCAGTTCTTC. Translated: CASSLAGTPPSLEQFF. The whole variable domain, remainder taken from reference TRBV7-3 and TRBJ2-1, is GAGVSQTPSNKVTEKGKYVELRCDPISGHTALYWYRQSLGQGPEFLIYFQGTGAADDSGLPNDRFFAVRPEGSVSTLKIQRTERGDSAVYLCASSLAGTPPSLEQFFGPGTRLTVL.

This chain joins TRBV7-9 and TRBJ1-1; 10 nucleotides align to TRBD1. CDR1 and CDR2 (germline): SEHNR, FQNEAQ (reference sequence). The trim removed 4 bases at V and 5 bases at J, leaving 7 bases unmatched. The length of the CDR3 is 15 residues. The CDR3 region has the DNA TGTGCCAGCAGCTCCCTCGGGGACAGGGGAACTGAAGCTTTCTTT. Translating it yields CASSSLGDRGTEAFF.

The chain couples TRBV7-2 to TRBJ1-1; D is ambiguous. The CDR3 is made up of 14 amino acids. Looked up from germline, CDR1 is SGHTA and CDR2 is FQGNSA. With 2 bases removed from V and 1 base from J, the gap between germline ends came to 8 bases. Here the CDR3 reads CASSLYSRNTEAFF. The CDR3 DNA follows: TGTGCCAGCAGCTTATACAGCAGGAACACTGAAGCTTTCTTT.

This clone has a single count. V and J are TRBV3-1 (or the pseudogene TRBV3-2) and TRBJ1-2; D is unresolved. V lost 4 bases, J lost 4 bases, and 16 bases lay in between. Germline loops: CDR1 LGHDT, CDR2 YNNKEL (reference sequence). The CDR3 is 15 residues long. In DNA form, the CDR3 reads TGTGCCAGCAGCCCTATAATTTCTGATGTCTATGGCTACACCTTC. Translated: CASSPIISDVYGYTF.

The chain is built from TRBV4-1 and TRBJ2-4; unclear D gene. CDR1 is MGHRA and CDR2 is YSYEKL in the germline V gene. With 4 bases removed from V and 1 base from J, the gap between germline ends came to 8 bases. The CDR3 loop spans 14 amino acids. CDR3 sequence (DNA): TGCGCCAGCAGCCTATCTGTGGCCAAAAACATTCAGTACTTC. It encodes CASSLSVAKNIQYF.

V gene TRBV11-2 combines with J gene TRBJ1-1; no clear D gene. V was shortened by 2 bases and J by 10 bases, with 14 bases between the two germline ends. This CDR3 has 13 amino acids. The germline V gene has CDR1 SGHAT and CDR2 FQNNGV. The CDR3 DNA reads TGTGCCAGCAGCTTACAACTCCATCGGGGAGCTTTCTTT. As protein: CASSLQLHRGAFF. The full variable domain, completed using reference TRBV11-2 and TRBJ1-1, is EAGVAQSPRYKIIEKRQSVAFWCNPISGHATLYWYQQILGQGPKLLIQFQNNGVVDDSQLPKDRFSAERLKGVDSTLKIQPAKLEDSAVYLCASSLQLHRGAFFGQGTRLTVV.